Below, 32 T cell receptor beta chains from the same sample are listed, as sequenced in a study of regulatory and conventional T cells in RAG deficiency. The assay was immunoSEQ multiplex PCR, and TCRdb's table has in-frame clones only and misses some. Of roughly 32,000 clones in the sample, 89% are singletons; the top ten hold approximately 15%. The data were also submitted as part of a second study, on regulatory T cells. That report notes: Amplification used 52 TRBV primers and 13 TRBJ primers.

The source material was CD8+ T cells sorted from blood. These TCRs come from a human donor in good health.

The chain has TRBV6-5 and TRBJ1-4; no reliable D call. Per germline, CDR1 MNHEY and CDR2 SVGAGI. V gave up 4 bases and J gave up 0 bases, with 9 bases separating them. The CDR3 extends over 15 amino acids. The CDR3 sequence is CASSLAGTTNEKLFF. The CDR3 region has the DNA TGTGCCAGCAGTTTAGCCGGGACAACTAATGAAAAACTGTTTTTT.

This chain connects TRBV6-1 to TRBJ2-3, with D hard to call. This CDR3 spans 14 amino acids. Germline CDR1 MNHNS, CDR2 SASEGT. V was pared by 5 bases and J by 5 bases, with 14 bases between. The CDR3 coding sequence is TGTGCCAGCAGTTCTGTTCACTCGGGAGATACGCAGTATTTT. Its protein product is CASSSVHSGDTQYF.

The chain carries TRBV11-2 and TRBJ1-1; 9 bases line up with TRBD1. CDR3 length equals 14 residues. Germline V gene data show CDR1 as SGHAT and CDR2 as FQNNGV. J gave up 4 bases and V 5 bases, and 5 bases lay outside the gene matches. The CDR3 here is CASSLDRGVTEAFF. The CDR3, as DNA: TGTGCCAGCAGCCTGGACAGGGGCGTCACTGAAGCTTTCTTT.

This CDR3 is CASSIGPGGYEQYF. The CDR3 DNA sequence: TGTGCCAGTAGTATTGGACCGGGGGGCTACGAGCAGTACTTC. The J gene is TRBJ2-7, the V gene TRBV19, with 7 nucleotides matching TRBD2. J lost 3 bases, V lost 3 bases, and 5 bases had no gene match. Germline assignment: CDR1 LNHDA and CDR2 SQIVND (reference sequence). CDR3 size: 14 residues.

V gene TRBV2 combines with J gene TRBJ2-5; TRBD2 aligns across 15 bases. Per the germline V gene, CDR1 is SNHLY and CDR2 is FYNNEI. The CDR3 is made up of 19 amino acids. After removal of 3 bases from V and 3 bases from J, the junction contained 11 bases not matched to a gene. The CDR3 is CASSDPRTSGGVVKETQYF. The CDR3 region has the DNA TGTGCCAGCAGTGACCCCAGGACTAGCGGGGGGGTCGTGAAAGAGACCCAGTACTTC. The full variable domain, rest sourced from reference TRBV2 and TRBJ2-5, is EPEVTQTPSHQVTQMGQEVILRCVPISNHLYFYWYRQILGQKVEFLVSFYNNEISEKSEIFDDQFSVERPDGSNFTLKIRSTKLEDSAMYFCASSDPRTSGGVVKETQYFGPGTRLLVL.

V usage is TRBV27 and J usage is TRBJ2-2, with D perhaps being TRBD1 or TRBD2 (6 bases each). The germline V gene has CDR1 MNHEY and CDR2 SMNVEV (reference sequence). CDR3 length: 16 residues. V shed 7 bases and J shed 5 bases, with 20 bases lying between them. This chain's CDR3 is CASIPQGRFYTGELFF. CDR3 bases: TGTGCCAGCATTCCTCAGGGGAGGTTCTATACCGGGGAGCTGTTTTTT.

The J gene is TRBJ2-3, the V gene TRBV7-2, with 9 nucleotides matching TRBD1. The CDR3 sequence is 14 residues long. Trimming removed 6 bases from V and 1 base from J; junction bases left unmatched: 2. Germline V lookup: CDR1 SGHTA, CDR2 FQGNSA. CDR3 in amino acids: CTSSWDRGTDTQYF. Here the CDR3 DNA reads TGTACCAGCAGTTGGGACAGGGGCACAGATACGCAGTATTTT.

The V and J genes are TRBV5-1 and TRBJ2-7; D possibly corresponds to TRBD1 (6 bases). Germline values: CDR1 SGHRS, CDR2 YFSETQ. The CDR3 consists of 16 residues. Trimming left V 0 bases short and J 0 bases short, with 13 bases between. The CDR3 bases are TGCGCCAGCAGCTTGGATGGGGCAGGGGTCTCCTACGAGCAGTACTTC. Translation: CASSLDGAGVSYEQYF.

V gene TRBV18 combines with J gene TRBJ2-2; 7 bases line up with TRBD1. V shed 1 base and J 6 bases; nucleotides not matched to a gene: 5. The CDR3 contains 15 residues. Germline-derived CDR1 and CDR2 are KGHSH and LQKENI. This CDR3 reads CASSPRRGQAGELFF. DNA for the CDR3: TGTGCCAGCTCACCACGAAGGGGGCAAGCCGGGGAGCTGTTTTTT.

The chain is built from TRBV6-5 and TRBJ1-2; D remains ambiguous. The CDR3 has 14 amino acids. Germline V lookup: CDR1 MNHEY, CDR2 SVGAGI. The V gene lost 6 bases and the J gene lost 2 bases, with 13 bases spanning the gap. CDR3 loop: CASRLSQDNYGYTF. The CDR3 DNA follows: TGTGCCAGCAGACTCTCACAAGACAACTATGGCTACACCTTC.

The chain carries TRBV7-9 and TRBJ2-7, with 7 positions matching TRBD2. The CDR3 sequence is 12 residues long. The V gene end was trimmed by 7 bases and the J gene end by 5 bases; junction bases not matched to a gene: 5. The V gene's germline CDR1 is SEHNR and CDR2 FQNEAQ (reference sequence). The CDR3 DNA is TGTGCCAGCAAACGGGGGGTTGACGAGCAGTACTTC. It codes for CASKRGVDEQYF.

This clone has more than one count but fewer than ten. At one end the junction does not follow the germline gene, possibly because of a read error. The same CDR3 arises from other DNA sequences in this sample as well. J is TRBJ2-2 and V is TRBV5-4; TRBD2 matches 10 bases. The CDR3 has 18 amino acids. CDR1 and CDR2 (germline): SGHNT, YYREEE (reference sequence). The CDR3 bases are TGCGCCAGCAGCCACCACCCTAGCGGGGGCCGGAACACCGGGGAGCTGTTTTTT. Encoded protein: CASSHHPSGGRNTGELFF.

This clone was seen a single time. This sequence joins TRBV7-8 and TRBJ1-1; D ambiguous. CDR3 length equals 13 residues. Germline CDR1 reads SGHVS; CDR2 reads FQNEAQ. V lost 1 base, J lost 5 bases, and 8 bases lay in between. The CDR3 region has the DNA TGTGCCAGCAGCTTAGTTTGGATGACTGAAGCTTTCTTT. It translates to CASSLVWMTEAFF.

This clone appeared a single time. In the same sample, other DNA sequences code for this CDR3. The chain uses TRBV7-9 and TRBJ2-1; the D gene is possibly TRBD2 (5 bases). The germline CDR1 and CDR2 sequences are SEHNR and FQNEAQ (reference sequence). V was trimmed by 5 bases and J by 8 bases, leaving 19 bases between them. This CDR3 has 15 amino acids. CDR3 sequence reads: CASSAGLAVADEQFF. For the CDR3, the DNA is TGTGCCAGCAGCGCCGGGCTAGCTGTCGCGGATGAGCAGTTCTTC.

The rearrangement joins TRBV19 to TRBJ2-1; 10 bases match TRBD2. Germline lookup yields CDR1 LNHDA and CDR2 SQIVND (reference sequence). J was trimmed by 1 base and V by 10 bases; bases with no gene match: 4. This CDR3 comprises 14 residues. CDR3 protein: CATRTSGSYNEQFF. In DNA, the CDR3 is TGTGCCACCCGGACTAGCGGTTCCTACAATGAGCAGTTCTTC.

The CDR3 DNA follows: TGTGCCAGCAGTTTATACGGTAGTGGCTACGAGCAGTACTTC. Translation: CASSLYGSGYEQYF. The chain employs TRBV27 and TRBJ2-7; D ambiguous. The germline gives CDR1 MNHEY, CDR2 SMNVEV (reference sequence). This CDR3 region has 14 residues. Trimming removed 1 base from V and 3 bases from J, with 10 bases in between.

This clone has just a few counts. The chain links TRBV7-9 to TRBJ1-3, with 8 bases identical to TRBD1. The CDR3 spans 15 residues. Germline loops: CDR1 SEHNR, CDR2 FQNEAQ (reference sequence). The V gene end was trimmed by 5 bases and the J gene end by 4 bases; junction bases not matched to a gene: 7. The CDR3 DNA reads TGTGCCAGCAGCCCGTGGACAGGGTTCGGAAACACCATATATTTT. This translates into CASSPWTGFGNTIYF.

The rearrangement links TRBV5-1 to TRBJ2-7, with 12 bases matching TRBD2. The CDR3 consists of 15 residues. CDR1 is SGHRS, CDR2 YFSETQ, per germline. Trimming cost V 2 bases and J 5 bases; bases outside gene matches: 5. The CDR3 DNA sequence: TGCGCCAGCAGCTTTCCTAGCGGGAGGGACGACGAGCAGTACTTC. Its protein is CASSFPSGRDDEQYF.

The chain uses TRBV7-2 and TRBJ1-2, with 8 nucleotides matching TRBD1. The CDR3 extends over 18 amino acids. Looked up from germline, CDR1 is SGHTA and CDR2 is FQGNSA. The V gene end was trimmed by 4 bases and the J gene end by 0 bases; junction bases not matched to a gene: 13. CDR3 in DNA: TGTGCCAGCAGCTGGAGGACAGGGCCGACTGGGACTAACTATGGCTACACCTTC. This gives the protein CASSWRTGPTGTNYGYTF.

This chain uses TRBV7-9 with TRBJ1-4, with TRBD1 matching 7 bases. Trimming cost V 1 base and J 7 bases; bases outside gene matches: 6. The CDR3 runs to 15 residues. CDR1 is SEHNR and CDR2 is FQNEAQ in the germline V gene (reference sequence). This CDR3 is CASSLEARGAEKLFF. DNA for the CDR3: TGTGCCAGCAGCTTAGAGGCCAGGGGGGCTGAAAAACTGTTTTTT.

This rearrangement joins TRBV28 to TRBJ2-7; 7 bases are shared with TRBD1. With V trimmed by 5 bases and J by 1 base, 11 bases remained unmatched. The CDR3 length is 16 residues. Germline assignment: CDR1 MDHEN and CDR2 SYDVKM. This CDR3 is CASSVGTAIPSYEQYF. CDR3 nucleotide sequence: TGTGCCAGCAGTGTCGGGACAGCTATTCCTTCCTACGAGCAGTACTTC.

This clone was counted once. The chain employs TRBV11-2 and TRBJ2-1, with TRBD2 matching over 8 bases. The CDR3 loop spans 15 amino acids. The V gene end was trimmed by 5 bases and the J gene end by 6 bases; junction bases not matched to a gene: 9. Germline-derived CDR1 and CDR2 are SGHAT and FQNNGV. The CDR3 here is CASSRGLVSGNEQFF. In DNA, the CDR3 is TGTGCCAGCAGCAGGGGACTAGTAAGTGGCAATGAGCAGTTCTTC.

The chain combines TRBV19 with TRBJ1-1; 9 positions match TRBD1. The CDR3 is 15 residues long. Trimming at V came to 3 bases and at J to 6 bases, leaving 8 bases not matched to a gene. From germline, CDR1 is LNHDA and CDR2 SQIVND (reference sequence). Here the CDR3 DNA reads TGTGCCAGTAGTATTTTCGGGACAGGGTCCCCTGAAGCTTTCTTT. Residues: CASSIFGTGSPEAFF. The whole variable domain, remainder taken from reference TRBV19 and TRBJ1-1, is DGGITQSPKYLFRKEGQNVTLSCEQNLNHDAMYWYRQDPGQGLRLIYYSQIVNDFQKGDIAEGYSVSREKKESFPLTVTSAQKNPTAFYLCASSIFGTGSPEAFFGQGTRLTVV.

CDR3 in DNA: TGTGCCAGTGCACTAGCGGGAGGAAATAATGAGCAGTTCTTC. It yields the protein CASALAGGNNEQFF. The V and J genes are TRBV19 and TRBJ2-1; 12 bases match TRBD2. Germline V lookup: CDR1 LNHDA, CDR2 SQIVND (reference sequence). The CDR3 spans 14 residues. With V trimmed by 8 bases and J by 7 bases, 6 bases remained unmatched.

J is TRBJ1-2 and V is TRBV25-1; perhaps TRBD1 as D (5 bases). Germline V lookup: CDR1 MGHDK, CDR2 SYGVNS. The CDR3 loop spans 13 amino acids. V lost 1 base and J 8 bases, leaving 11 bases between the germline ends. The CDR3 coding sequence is TGTGCCAGCAGTGAATTAAGAGGGGAAGGCTACACCTTC. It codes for CASSELRGEGYTF.

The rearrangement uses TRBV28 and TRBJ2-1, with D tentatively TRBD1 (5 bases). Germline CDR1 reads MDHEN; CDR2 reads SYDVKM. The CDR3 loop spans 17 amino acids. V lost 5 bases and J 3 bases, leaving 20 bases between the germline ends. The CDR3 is CASSPPLGDSDYNEQFF. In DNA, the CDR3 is TGTGCCAGCAGTCCCCCGTTAGGCGACAGCGACTACAATGAGCAGTTCTTC.

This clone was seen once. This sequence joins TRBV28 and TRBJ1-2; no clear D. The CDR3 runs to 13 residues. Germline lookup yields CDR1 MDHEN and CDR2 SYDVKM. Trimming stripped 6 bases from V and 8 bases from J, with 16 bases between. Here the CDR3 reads CASSQVVGVGYTF. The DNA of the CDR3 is TGTGCCAGCAGCCAGGTCGTGGGTGTCGGCTACACCTTC.

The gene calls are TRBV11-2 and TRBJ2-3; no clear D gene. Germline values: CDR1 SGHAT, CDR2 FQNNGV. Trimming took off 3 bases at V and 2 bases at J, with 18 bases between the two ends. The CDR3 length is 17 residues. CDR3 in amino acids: CASSFYAQRTFTDTQYF. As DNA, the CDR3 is TGTGCCAGCAGCTTCTACGCCCAGCGAACGTTCACAGATACGCAGTATTTT.

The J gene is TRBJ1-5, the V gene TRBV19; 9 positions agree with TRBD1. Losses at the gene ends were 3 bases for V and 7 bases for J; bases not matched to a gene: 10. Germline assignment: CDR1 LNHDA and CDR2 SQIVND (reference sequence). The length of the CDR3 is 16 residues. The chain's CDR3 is CASSMGGDRARQPQHF. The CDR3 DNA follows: TGTGCCAGTAGTATGGGAGGGGACAGGGCGAGACAGCCCCAGCATTTT.

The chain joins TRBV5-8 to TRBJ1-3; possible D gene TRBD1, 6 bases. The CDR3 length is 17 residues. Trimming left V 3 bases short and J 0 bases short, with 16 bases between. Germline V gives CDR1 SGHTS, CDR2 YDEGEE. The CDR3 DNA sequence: TGTGCCAGCAGCTCGTGGGCGGACAGCAGCTCTGGAAACACCATATATTTT. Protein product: CASSSWADSSSGNTIYF.

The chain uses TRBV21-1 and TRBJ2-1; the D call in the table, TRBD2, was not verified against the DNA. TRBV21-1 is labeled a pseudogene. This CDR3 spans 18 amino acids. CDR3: CASSKGRSGGSSYNEQFF. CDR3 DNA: TGTGCCAGCAGCAAGGGGCGATCGGGCGGGAGCTCCTACAATGAGCAGTTCTTC.

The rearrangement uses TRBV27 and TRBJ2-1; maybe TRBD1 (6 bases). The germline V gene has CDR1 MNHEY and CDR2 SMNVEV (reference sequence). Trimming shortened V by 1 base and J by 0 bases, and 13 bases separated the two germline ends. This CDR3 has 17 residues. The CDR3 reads CASSLFPTGSSYNEQFF. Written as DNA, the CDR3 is TGTGCCAGCAGTTTATTTCCCACAGGGAGCTCCTACAATGAGCAGTTCTTC.